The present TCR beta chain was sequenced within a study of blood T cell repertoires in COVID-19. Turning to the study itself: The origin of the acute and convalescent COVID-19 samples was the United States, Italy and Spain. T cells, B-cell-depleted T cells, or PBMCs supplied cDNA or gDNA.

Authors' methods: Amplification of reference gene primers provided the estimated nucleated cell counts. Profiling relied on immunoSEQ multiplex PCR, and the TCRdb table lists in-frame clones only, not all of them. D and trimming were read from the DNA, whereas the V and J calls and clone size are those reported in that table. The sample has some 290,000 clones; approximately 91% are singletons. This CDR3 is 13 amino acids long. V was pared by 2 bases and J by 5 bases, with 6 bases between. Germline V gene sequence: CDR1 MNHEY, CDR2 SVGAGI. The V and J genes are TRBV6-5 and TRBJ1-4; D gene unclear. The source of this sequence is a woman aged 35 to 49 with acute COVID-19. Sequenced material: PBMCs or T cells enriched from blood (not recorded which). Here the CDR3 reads CASSYIPNEKLFF. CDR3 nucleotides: TGTGCCAGCAGTTACATTCCAAATGAAAAACTGTTTTTT.